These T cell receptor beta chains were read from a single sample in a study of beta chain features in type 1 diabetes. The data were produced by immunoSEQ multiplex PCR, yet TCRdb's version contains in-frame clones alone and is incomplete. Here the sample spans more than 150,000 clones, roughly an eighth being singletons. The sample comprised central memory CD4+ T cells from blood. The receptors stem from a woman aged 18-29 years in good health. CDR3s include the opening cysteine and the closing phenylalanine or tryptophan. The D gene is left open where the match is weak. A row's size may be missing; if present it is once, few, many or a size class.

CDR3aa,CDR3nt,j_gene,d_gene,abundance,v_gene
CATAQEGNTEAFF,TGTGCCACCGCCCAGGAAGGGAACACTGAAGCTTTCTTT,TRBJ1-1,-,-,TRBV19
CASSHDAVRRRPQHF,TGTGCCAGCAGCCACGATGCGGTTCGGCGGAGGCCCCAGCATTTT,TRBJ1-5,-,few,TRBV11-2
CASSQEGHGYTF,TGTGCCAGCAGCCAAGAGGGTCATGGCTACACCTTC,TRBJ1-2,-,-,TRBV11-1
CASSPQQVSNQPQHF,TGTGCCAGCTCACCACAACAGGTTAGCAATCAGCCCCAGCATTTT,TRBJ1-5,-,few,TRBV18
CASSEMGSEQYF,TGTGCCAGTAGTGAAATGGGGAGCGAGCAGTACTTC,TRBJ2-7,-,-,TRBV19
CASRMTGYEQYF,TGTGCCAGCAGAATGACAGGGTACGAGCAGTACTTC,TRBJ2-7,TRBD1,few,TRBV28
CASSTVEGDRADEKLFF,TGTGCCAGCAGCACCGTAGAAGGAGACAGGGCTGACGAAAAACTGTTTTTT,TRBJ1-4,TRBD1,many,TRBV7-9
CASSYRTGRDEQFF,TGTGCCAGCAGTTATAGAACAGGGAGAGATGAGCAGTTCTTC,TRBJ2-1,-,few,TRBV6-6
CASRSTVISYEQYF,TGTGCCAGCAGATCGACAGTAATTTCCTACGAGCAGTACTTC,TRBJ2-7,-,few,TRBV6-6
CAWSVNQGLGGYTF,TGTGCCTGGAGTGTCAATCAGGGTCTAGGTGGCTACACCTTC,TRBJ1-2,-,few,TRBV30
CASSSWTVNTEAFF,TGTGCCAGCAGTTCCTGGACAGTCAACACTGAAGCTTTCTTT,TRBJ1-1,-,-,TRBV6-5
CSASRGTGAFF,TGCAGTGCTTCTCGTGGGACAGGGGCTTTCTTT,TRBJ1-1,TRBD1,-,TRBV20-1
CASSVQGKSYEQYF,TGTGCCAGCAGCGTACAGGGCAAGTCCTACGAGCAGTACTTC,TRBJ2-7,-,-,TRBV9
CASSKGQGAGEQFF,TGTGCCAGCAGTAAGGGACAGGGGGCAGGTGAGCAGTTCTTC,TRBJ2-1,TRBD1,-,TRBV6-5
CASRDRGSLDYGYTF,TGTGCCAGCAGGGACAGGGGCTCTTTGGACTATGGCTACACCTTC,TRBJ1-2,TRBD1,-,TRBV2
CASSRPGSTEAFF,TGTGCCAGCAGCCGCCCGGGAAGCACTGAAGCTTTCTTT,TRBJ1-1,-,-,TRBV7-2
CASSLAPSYGYTF,TGTGCCAGCAGCTTAGCTCCCTCCTATGGCTACACCTTC,TRBJ1-2,-,few,TRBV7-2
CASSWGTSREQYF,TGCGCCAGCAGCTGGGGGACTAGTCGCGAGCAGTACTTC,TRBJ2-7,TRBD2,few,TRBV5-1
CASSLVSGLLTYFTDTQYF,TGTGCCAGCAGTTTGGTTTCCGGACTACTTACCTACTTCACAGATACGCAGTATTTT,TRBJ2-3,-,-,TRBV28
CASSVQRTYNEQFF,TGCGCCAGCAGTGTCCAGCGTACCTACAATGAGCAGTTCTTC,TRBJ2-1,-,many,TRBV10-2
CASSQVGLAEETQYF,TGTGCCAGCAGCCAAGTGGGACTAGCGGAAGAGACCCAGTACTTC,TRBJ2-5,TRBD2,few,TRBV4-2
CASSSKRTGFSEAFF,TGTGCCAGCAGCTCGAAACGGACAGGGTTTTCTGAAGCTTTCTTT,TRBJ1-1,TRBD1,-,TRBV13
CASSLRDEKLFF,TGTGCCAGCAGCTTACGGGATGAAAAACTGTTTTTT,TRBJ1-4,-,many,TRBV7-9
CASSFPAGVRNEQFF,TGTGCCAGCAGCTTTCCAGCGGGAGTTCGCAATGAGCAGTTCTTC,TRBJ2-1,TRBD2,few,TRBV11-1
CASSSNGGPGANVLTF,TGTGCCAGCAGTTCCAACGGGGGGCCTGGGGCCAACGTCCTGACTTTC,TRBJ2-6,-,few,TRBV27
CASSPTSAGGFRETQYF,TGTGCCAGCAGCCCCACGTCGGCGGGAGGGTTTCGGGAGACCCAGTACTTC,TRBJ2-5,TRBD2,-,TRBV7-2
CSVERGQGDEGYTF,TGCAGCGTTGAACGGGGACAGGGGGATGAGGGCTACACCTTC,TRBJ1-2,TRBD1,few,TRBV29-1
CASSIKDTQYF,TGCGCCAGCAGTATCAAAGATACGCAGTATTTT,TRBJ2-3,-,few,TRBV10-2
CASSGRYEQYF,TGTGCCAGTAGCGGGAGGTACGAGCAGTACTTC,TRBJ2-7,TRBD2,-,TRBV19
CASSSPRQGLAQYF,TGTGCCAGCAGCTCCCCCCGTCAGGGCCTGGCGCAGTATTTT,TRBJ2-3,-,-,TRBV7-2
CASSPLIIAGGSNEQFF,TGTGCCAGTAGTCCTCTAATAATAGCGGGAGGATCGAATGAGCAGTTCTTC,TRBJ2-1,TRBD2,once,TRBV19
CASSELGQGLEKLFF,TGTGCCAGCAGTGAGCTAGGACAGGGGCTGGAAAAACTGTTTTTT,TRBJ1-4,TRBD1,-,TRBV25-1
CASSGTGEGYTF,TGTGCCAGCAGTGGGACAGGGGAAGGCTACACCTTC,TRBJ1-2,TRBD1,-,TRBV2
CASGPPGQGAQGYTF,TGTGCCAGCGGGCCCCCGGGACAGGGGGCGCAGGGCTACACCTTC,TRBJ1-2,TRBD1,-,TRBV28
CASSLTSGRNIQYF,TGTGCCAGCAGCTTGACTAGCGGCCGGAACATTCAGTACTTC,TRBJ2-4,TRBD2,-,TRBV7-9
CASRGTGGSNEQYF,TGTGCCAGCAGGGGGACAGGGGGAAGTAACGAGCAGTACTTC,TRBJ2-7,TRBD1,few,TRBV6-6
CASSPPRNTEAFF,TGTGCCAGCAGTCCTCCCCGGAACACTGAAGCTTTCTTT,TRBJ1-1,-,-,TRBV28
CASSPPNSIAKNIQYF,TGTGCCAGCTCACCACCGAACTCAATAGCCAAAAACATTCAGTACTTC,TRBJ2-4,-,-,TRBV18